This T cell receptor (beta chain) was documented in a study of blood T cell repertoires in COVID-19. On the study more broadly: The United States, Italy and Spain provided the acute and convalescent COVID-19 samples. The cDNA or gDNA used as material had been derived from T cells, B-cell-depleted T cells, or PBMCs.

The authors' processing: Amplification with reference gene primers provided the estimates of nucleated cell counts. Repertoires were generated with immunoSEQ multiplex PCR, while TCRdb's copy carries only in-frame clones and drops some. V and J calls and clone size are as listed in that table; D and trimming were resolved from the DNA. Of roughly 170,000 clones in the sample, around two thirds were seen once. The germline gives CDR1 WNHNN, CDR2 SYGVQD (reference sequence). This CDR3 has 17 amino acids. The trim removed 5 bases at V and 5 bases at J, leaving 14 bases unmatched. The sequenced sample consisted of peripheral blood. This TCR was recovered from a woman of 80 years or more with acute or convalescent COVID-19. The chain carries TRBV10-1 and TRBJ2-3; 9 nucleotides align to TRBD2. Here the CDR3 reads CASSFSRVAGERDTQYF. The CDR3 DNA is TGCGCCAGCAGTTTTTCCAGGGTAGCGGGAGAGAGAGATACGCAGTATTTT.